The 20 T cell receptor beta chains below were found in one sample sequenced in a study of cytomegalovirus exposure and HLA in healthy donors. The PCR was carried out with 60 Vbeta primers and 13 Jbeta primers. Libraries were prepared by immunoSEQ multiplex PCR; TCRdb keeps only in-frame clonotypes and omits some of them. The repertoire holds 150,000 to 200,000 clones, with over 60% as singletons. Specimen: PBMCs. The source is a woman between 50 and 59 years old in good health and CMV-seropositive.

The chain has TRBV5-6 and TRBJ2-7, with a possible D match to TRBD1 (6 bases). V was clipped by 2 bases and J by 2 bases, with 20 bases between them. The germline CDR1 and CDR2 sequences are SGHDT and YYEEEE. This CDR3 is built from 17 residues. The CDR3 protein is CASSFGLRAGVPYEQYF. The CDR3 bases are TGTGCCAGCAGCTTTGGCTTAAGGGCAGGGGTCCCCTACGAGCAGTACTTC.

The V gene is TRBV6-7, the J gene TRBJ2-1; 15 positions match TRBD2. TRBV6-7 is an ORF, and what it does is uncertain. With 2 bases clipped from V and 0 bases from J, the junction kept 8 bases outside the gene matches. This CDR3 contains 20 residues. CDR3 nucleotides: TGTGCCAGCAGTTACCCACCGGGACTAGCGGGGGGCTGCTCCTACAATGAGCAGTTCTTC. This gives the protein CASSYPPGLAGGCSYNEQFF.

The CDR3: CASSLIGTANTEAFF. The DNA for the CDR3 is TGTGCCAGCAGTTTAATAGGGACAGCTAACACTGAAGCTTTCTTT. The chain carries TRBV28 and TRBJ1-1; 7 nucleotides match TRBD1. The V gene end was trimmed by 2 bases and the J gene end by 2 bases; junction bases not matched to a gene: 5. Germline CDR1 reads MDHEN; CDR2 reads SYDVKM. There are 15 residues in the CDR3.

The chain couples TRBV5-1 to TRBJ2-1, with 10 nucleotides matching TRBD2. Germline V gene data show CDR1 as SGHRS and CDR2 as YFSETQ. Unmatched junction bases numbered 1, after V lost 3 bases and J lost 1 base. The CDR3 contains 15 residues. CDR3 DNA sequence: TGCGCCAGCAGCTCTAGCGGGGGATCCTACAATGAGCAGTTCTTC. Translated: CASSSSGGSYNEQFF.

The CDR3 DNA reads TGTGCCAGTAGTCCAAGGGGACTAGCGGGAGCCACCCCTTCCTACGAGCAGTACTTC. Protein product: CASSPRGLAGATPSYEQYF. The chain employs TRBV19 and TRBJ2-7; TRBD2 matches at 14 bases. Germline CDR1 reads LNHDA; CDR2 reads SQIVND (reference sequence). The CDR3 has 19 residues. Trimming removed 5 bases from V and 1 base from J; junction bases left unmatched: 13.

The chain uses TRBV6-6 and TRBJ1-4; tentative D call: TRBD1 (6 bases). The ends were cut back, 4 bases at V and 7 bases at J, with 13 bases in the middle. The CDR3 runs to 14 residues. Germline-derived CDR1 and CDR2 are MNHNY and SVGAGI (reference sequence). The DNA of the CDR3 is TGTGCCAGCAGTTTCACAGGGTCAGGTGAAAAACTGTTTTTT. Translation gives CASSFTGSGEKLFF.

The V gene is TRBV2, the J gene TRBJ2-3; TRBD2 agrees at 11 bases. V trimming: 8 bases; J trimming: 9 bases; junction bases outside the gene matches: 7. From germline, CDR1 is SNHLY and CDR2 FYNNEI. The CDR3 totals 13 residues. CDR3 bases: TGTGCCAGCCTACTAGCGGGGGACTCCACGCAGTATTTT. As protein: CASLLAGDSTQYF.

The gene calls are TRBV2 and TRBJ1-2, with D tentatively TRBD1 (5 bases). The length of the CDR3 is 14 residues. Germline loops: CDR1 SNHLY, CDR2 FYNNEI. V was pared by 6 bases and J by 2 bases, with 13 bases between. CDR3 sequence (DNA): TGTGCCAGCAGCCAAGGGGTCCCAAACTATGGCTACACCTTC. Protein sequence: CASSQGVPNYGYTF.

This chain joins TRBV7-9 and TRBJ1-1; maybe TRBD1 (5 bases). Deletions cut 4 bases from V and 1 base from J, with 10 bases between. The CDR3 is 14 residues long. Germline V gene data show CDR1 as SEHNR and CDR2 as FQNEAQ (reference sequence). CDR3 sequence: CASSSGLPNTEAFF. The DNA of the CDR3 is TGTGCCAGCAGCTCGGGACTTCCGAACACTGAAGCTTTCTTT.

The V gene is TRBV25-1, the J gene TRBJ1-1, with a possible D match to TRBD1 (5 bases). Germline CDR1 is MGHDK and CDR2 is SYGVNS. This CDR3 has 15 residues. V lost 0 bases and J lost 0, with 8 bases in between. In DNA, the CDR3 is TGTGCCAGCAGTGAATATGCAGGGATGAACACTGAAGCTTTCTTT. Translation gives CASSEYAGMNTEAFF.

The J gene is TRBJ1-5, the V gene TRBV10-1; TRBD1 might be the D (5 bases). Germline V lookup: CDR1 WNHNN, CDR2 SYGVQD (reference sequence). The CDR3 sequence is 15 residues long. V was trimmed by 7 bases and J by 3 bases, leaving 16 bases between them. The CDR3 nucleotides read TGCGCCAGCAATAACAGGTTCCATGCCAATCAGCCCCAGCATTTT. It codes for CASNNRFHANQPQHF.

V is TRBV2 and J is TRBJ2-7; possible D gene TRBD2, 6 bases. V lost 2 bases, J lost 0 bases, and 8 bases lay in between. Per the germline V gene, CDR1 is SNHLY and CDR2 is FYNNEI. There are 14 residues in the CDR3. CDR3 sequence (DNA): TGTGCCAGCAGTGAACTAGCGCACTCCTACGAGCAGTACTTC. Translating gives CASSELAHSYEQYF.

V gene TRBV29-1 combines with J gene TRBJ1-1; 8 bases are shared with TRBD1. CDR1 and CDR2 (germline): SQVTM, ANQGSEA. This CDR3 region has 15 residues. V trimming: 7 bases; J trimming: 0 bases; junction bases outside the gene matches: 10. For the CDR3, the DNA is TGCAGCGCCGGGACAGGCTCCACCATGAACACTGAAGCTTTCTTT. Translated: CSAGTGSTMNTEAFF.

The genes are TRBV7-9 and TRBJ2-3; 10 bases fit TRBD2. Losses at the gene ends were 5 bases for V and 1 base for J; bases not matched to a gene: 3. Germline V gives CDR1 SEHNR, CDR2 FQNEAQ (reference sequence). The CDR3 sequence is 15 residues long. CDR3 coding DNA: TGTGCCAGCAGCGCCACTAGCGGGGGCACAGATACGCAGTATTTT. Its protein is CASSATSGGTDTQYF.

Only a few counts were recorded for this clone. The chain uses TRBV29-1 and TRBJ1-4; TRBD1 is a possible D gene (5 bases). The CDR3 covers 15 residues. V lost 3 bases, J lost 7 bases, and 18 bases lay in between. Germline-derived CDR1 and CDR2 are SQVTM and ANQGSEA. The CDR3 nucleotides read TGCAGCGTTGATCCCTCGGGGGGGAAATCTGAAAAACTGTTTTTT. This sequence encodes CSVDPSGGKSEKLFF.

The chain uses TRBV5-6 and TRBJ2-7; TRBD2 is a possible D gene (6 bases). This CDR3 is built from 14 residues. The germline CDR1 and CDR2 sequences are SGHDT and YYEEEE. Trimming removed 1 base at V and 4 bases at J, with 12 bases between. The CDR3 bases are TGTGCCAGCAGCTTGTTCCAGCGGGCATACGAGCAGTACTTC. Residues: CASSLFQRAYEQYF.

This clone was picked up a small number of times. This CDR3 is CASSLDQGMVFF. In DNA, the CDR3 is TGTGCCAGCAGCTTAGATCAGGGGATGGTGTTTTTT. V usage is TRBV7-2 and J usage is TRBJ1-4, with D maybe TRBD1 (6 bases). CDR1 is SGHTA, CDR2 FQGNSA, per germline. Trimming took 1 base from V and 15 from J, leaving 12 bases between them. The CDR3 is 12 amino acids.

The genes are TRBV7-9 and TRBJ2-2, with TRBD2 as a possible D gene (5 bases). The V gene's germline CDR1 is SEHNR and CDR2 FQNEAQ (reference sequence). The CDR3 has 13 amino acids. The V end lost 7 bases, the J end lost 6 bases, and 12 bases lay between the germline ends. The chain's CDR3 is CASTFGGAGELFF. The CDR3 DNA follows: TGTGCCAGCACCTTCGGAGGTGCCGGGGAGCTGTTTTTT.

The chain uses TRBV19 and TRBJ2-7; 9 nucleotides align to TRBD1. The V segment lost 1 base and the J segment 1 base; nucleotides outside the gene matches: 8. CDR1 is LNHDA, CDR2 SQIVND, per germline (reference sequence). This CDR3 region has 17 residues. The CDR3 here is CASSIASSGTGSYEQYF. As DNA, the CDR3 is TGTGCCAGTAGTATAGCCTCGTCCGGGACAGGGTCCTACGAGCAGTACTTC.

This clone was observed once. The rearrangement links TRBV19 to TRBJ1-2; D is uncertain. V was clipped by 5 bases and J by 7 bases, with 20 bases between them. The CDR3 contains 15 residues. CDR1 LNHDA and CDR2 SQIVND come from the germline V gene (reference sequence). In DNA form, the CDR3 reads TGTGCCAGTAGTGTCCGGGGAGACCCCTTTCTTGGCTACACCTTC. Translated, it gives CASSVRGDPFLGYTF.